This T cell receptor beta chain was sequenced for a study of patients and donors after allogeneic stem cell transplantation. TCRdb reprocessed the RT-PCR reads with MiXCR, giving one entry per CDR3 protein. The sample lists tens of thousands of distinct CDR3 sequences; 48% were seen once. V lost 5 bases to trimming and J lost 2 bases; unmatched junction nucleotides: 5. CDR3 length equals 16 residues. The sequenced sample was blood, either unsorted or a sorted T cell fraction (not recorded which). The clonotype was recovered from a human donor who was either an allogeneic HSCT recipient or a stem cell or donor lymphocyte infusion donor (not recorded which). It is not recorded whose cells these are; they may come from a transplant donor. The gene calls are TRBV12-3 or TRBV12-4 and TRBJ1-4, with TRBD1 identical over 10 bases. CDR3 amino acids: CASSPGQGLTNEKLFF. The CDR3 bases are TGTGCCAGCAGTCCGGGACAGGGGCTGACTAATGAAAAACTGTTTTTT.